Listed here is a single T cell receptor beta chain. Its antigen is undetermined. This sample was taken from a study of human T cells and chemical hapten exposure. Background on the study: Patients, chiefly female, had alopecia areata, totalis or universalis. Per-sample variation in TCR yield stemmed mainly from small pooled library volume differences. Study-level findings and limits: Donors in the study had alopecia, meaning their immune response may differ from healthy people's. High-frequency TCRs, those above 1 in 1000, stayed the same after DPC sensitization.

Time point denoted: pre-sensitization, week 0. Regarding treatment: therapeutic diphenylcyclopropenone sensitization with weekly scalp DPC. MiXCR was run by TCRdb on the RACE reads, yielding one entry per CDR3 protein. There are fewer than 350,000 distinct CDR3 sequences in the sample; 7.5% to 9% occur only once, and roughly 1.2% lies in the top ten. V lost 5 bases and J lost 4, with 17 bases in between. The germline CDR1 and CDR2 sequences are MNHEY and SVGEGT. The CDR3 extends over 15 amino acids. The sequence was obtained from a man aged 18 to 29 with alopecia areata. Some clones in this sample may be carry-over from other donors' samples. The input for sequencing was whole blood, taken in connection with sensitization to the hapten diphenylcyclopropenone (DPC). The gene calls are TRBV6-2 or TRBV6-3 and TRBJ1-1; the D is unclear. CDR3 DNA sequence: TGTGCCAGCAGTCCACGTACGATAATGGGCACTGAAGCTTTCTTT. It yields the protein CASSPRTIMGTEAFF.